These T cell receptor beta chains were read from a single sample in a study of blood T cell repertoires in COVID-19. Only in-frame clones appear in the TCRdb table, and some are missing; sequencing was by immunoSEQ multiplex PCR. This table holds around 270,000 clones, about 89% found once. The sample consisted of peripheral blood. All receptors derive from a man aged 40-49 years with acute or convalescent COVID-19. Both conserved end residues are part of each CDR3. A D gene is named only where the DNA matches it firmly. A clone size is listed for some rows: how often the clone was seen (once, few, many), or a class if it is expanded.

clone size: NA
J gene: TRBJ2-7
D gene: NA
V gene: TRBV7-9
CDR3 DNA: TGTGCCAGCAGCCCTAGACCGGGCGAGCAGTACTTC
CDR3 protein: CASSPRPGEQYF

clone size: NA
J gene: TRBJ1-1
D gene: TRBD1
V gene: TRBV7-9
CDR3 DNA: TGTGCCAGCAGCCAACAGGACAGGACTGAAGCTTTCTTT
CDR3 protein: CASSQQDRTEAFF

clone size: NA
J gene: TRBJ1-1
D gene: TRBD1
V gene: TRBV7-2
CDR3 DNA: TGTGCCAGCAGCACACAGGGGGCGGACACTGAAGCTTTCTTT
CDR3 protein: CASSTQGADTEAFF

clone size: NA
J gene: TRBJ2-3
D gene: TRBD1
V gene: TRBV6-5
CDR3 DNA: TGTGCCAGCAGCAAGACAGGGGGCACAGATACGCAGTATTTT
CDR3 protein: CASSKTGGTDTQYF

clone size: NA
J gene: TRBJ2-5
D gene: TRBD1
V gene: TRBV7-8
CDR3 DNA: TGTGCCAGCAGATTTAACAGGGGGCGCTCGGGAGAGACCCAGTACTTC
CDR3 protein: CASRFNRGRSGETQYF

clone size: NA
J gene: TRBJ1-1
D gene: NA
V gene: TRBV18
CDR3 DNA: TGTGCCAGCTCACCTCCCGGAGTAGGGGAGAACACTGAAGCTTTCTTT
CDR3 protein: CASSPPGVGENTEAFF

clone size: NA
J gene: TRBJ2-7
D gene: NA
V gene: TRBV7-2
CDR3 DNA: TGTGCCAGCCTTGCGGGACTCAACGGGTACGAGCAGTACTTC
CDR3 protein: CASLAGLNGYEQYF

clone size: NA
J gene: TRBJ1-2
D gene: NA
V gene: TRBV9
CDR3 DNA: TGTGCCAGCAGCGAATCAAATAACTATGGCTACACCTTC
CDR3 protein: CASSESNNYGYTF

clone size: NA
J gene: TRBJ2-3
D gene: NA
V gene: TRBV4-1
CDR3 DNA: TGCGCCAGCAGCCAAGATATGGGGGGGCCTAGCACAGATACGCAGTATTTT
CDR3 protein: CASSQDMGGPSTDTQYF

clone size: NA
J gene: TRBJ2-1
D gene: TRBD2
V gene: TRBV5-1
CDR3 DNA: TGCGCCAGCAGCTCGGGACTAGGGAATGAGCAGTTCTTC
CDR3 protein: CASSSGLGNEQFF

clone size: few
J gene: TRBJ1-2
D gene: TRBD1
V gene: TRBV2
CDR3 DNA: TGTGCCAGCGCTCCGACAGGGGGCCATGGCTACACCTTC
CDR3 protein: CASAPTGGHGYTF